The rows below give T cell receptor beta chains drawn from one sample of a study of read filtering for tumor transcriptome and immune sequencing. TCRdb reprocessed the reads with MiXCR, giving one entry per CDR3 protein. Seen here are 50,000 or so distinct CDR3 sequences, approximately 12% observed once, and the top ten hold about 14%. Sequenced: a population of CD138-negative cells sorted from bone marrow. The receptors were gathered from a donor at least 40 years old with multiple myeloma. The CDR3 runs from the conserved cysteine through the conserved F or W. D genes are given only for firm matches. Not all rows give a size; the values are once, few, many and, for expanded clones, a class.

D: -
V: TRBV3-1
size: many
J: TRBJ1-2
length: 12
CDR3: CASSQTGFGYTF
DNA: TGTGCCAGCAGCCAAACAGGGTTTGGCTACACCTTC

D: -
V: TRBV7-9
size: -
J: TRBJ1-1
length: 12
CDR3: CASNLGHTEAFF
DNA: TGTGCCAGCAACTTAGGACACACAGAAGCTTTCTTT

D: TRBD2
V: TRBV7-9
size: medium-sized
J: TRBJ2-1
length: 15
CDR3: CASSLGQGGDNEQFF
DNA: TGTGCCAGCAGCTTAGGGCAGGGAGGGGATAATGAGCAGTTCTTC

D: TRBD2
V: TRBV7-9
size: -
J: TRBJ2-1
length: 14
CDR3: CASSLELAGGYEFF
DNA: TGTGCCAGCAGCTTAGAGCTAGCGGGAGGCTACGAGTTCTTC

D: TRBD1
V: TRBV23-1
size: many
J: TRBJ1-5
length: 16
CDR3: CASSQVGTVQNQPQHF
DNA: TGCGCCAGCAGTCAAGTCGGGACAGTGCAAAATCAGCCCCAGCATTTT

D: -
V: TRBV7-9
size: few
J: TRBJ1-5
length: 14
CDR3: CASSPDRSNQPQHF
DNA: TGTGCCAGCAGCCCTGACAGGAGCAATCAGCCCCAGCATTTT

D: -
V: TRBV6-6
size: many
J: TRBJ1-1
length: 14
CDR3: CASSYMAEGTEAFF
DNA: TGTGCCAGCAGTTATATGGCGGAGGGCACTGAAGCTTTCTTT

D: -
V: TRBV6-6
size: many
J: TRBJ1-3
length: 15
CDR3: CASRPKGTSGNTIYF
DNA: TGTGCCAGCAGGCCCAAGGGAACCTCTGGAAACACCATATATTTT

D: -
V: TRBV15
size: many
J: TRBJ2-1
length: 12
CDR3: CATSGSLPEQFF
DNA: TGTGCCACCAGCGGTAGTTTGCCTGAGCAGTTCTTC

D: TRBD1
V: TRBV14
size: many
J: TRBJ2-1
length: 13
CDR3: CASSQTGYNEQFF
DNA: TGTGCCAGCAGCCAGACAGGGTACAATGAGCAGTTCTTC

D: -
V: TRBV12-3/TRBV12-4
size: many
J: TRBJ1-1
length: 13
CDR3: CASREIMNTEAFF
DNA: TGTGCCAGCAGGGAGATAATGAACACTGAAGCTTTCTTT

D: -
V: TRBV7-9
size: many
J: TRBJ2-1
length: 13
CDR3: CASSSPTRNEQFF
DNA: TGTGCCAGCAGCTCCCCGACTCGAAATGAGCAGTTCTTC

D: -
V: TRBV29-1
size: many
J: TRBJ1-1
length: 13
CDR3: CSILSAGGTEAFF
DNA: TGCAGCATCCTATCGGCCGGCGGGACTGAAGCTTTCTTT

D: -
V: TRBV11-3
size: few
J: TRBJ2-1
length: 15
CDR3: CASSPRTAQYNEQFF
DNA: TGTGCCAGCAGCCCCCGGACTGCGCAATACAATGAGCAGTTCTTC

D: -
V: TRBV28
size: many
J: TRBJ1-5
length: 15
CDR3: CASSEWGNSNQPQHF
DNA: TGTGCCAGCAGTGAGTGGGGTAATAGCAATCAGCCCCAGCATTTT

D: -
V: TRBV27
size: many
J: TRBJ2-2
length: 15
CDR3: CASSPSSIGTGELFF
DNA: TGTGCCAGCAGCCCGAGTAGTATCGGCACCGGGGAGCTGTTTTTT

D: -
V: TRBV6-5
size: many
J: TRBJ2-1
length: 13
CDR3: CASSYRLRDEQFF
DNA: TGTGCCAGCAGTTACCGGTTAAGGGATGAGCAGTTCTTC

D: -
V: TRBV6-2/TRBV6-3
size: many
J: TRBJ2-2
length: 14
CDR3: CASSYSVNTGELFF
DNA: TGTGCCAGCAGTTATTCAGTGAACACCGGGGAGCTGTTTTTT

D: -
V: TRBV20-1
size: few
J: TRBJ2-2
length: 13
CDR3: CSPQDFNTGELFF
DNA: TGCAGTCCTCAGGACTTTAACACCGGGGAGCTGTTTTTT

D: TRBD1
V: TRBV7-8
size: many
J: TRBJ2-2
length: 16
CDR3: CASSLGRTGGFGELFF
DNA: TGTGCCAGCAGCTTAGGGAGGACAGGGGGCTTCGGGGAGCTGTTTTTT

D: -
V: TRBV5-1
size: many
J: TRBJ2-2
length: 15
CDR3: CASSLEGDRTGELFF
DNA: TGCGCCAGCAGCCTTGAAGGGGATAGGACCGGGGAGCTGTTTTTT

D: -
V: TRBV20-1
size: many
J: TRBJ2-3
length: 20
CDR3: CSARPPEGGFLSGRPDTQYF
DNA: TGCAGTGCTAGACCCCCCGAGGGGGGATTTCTATCGGGACGGCCGGATACGCAGTATTTT

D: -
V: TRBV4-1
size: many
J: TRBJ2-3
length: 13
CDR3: CASSRTRDSAQYF
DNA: TGCGCCAGCAGCCGCACGCGGGACAGTGCGCAGTATTTT

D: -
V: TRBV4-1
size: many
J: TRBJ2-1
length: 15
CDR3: CASSLTASSYNEQFF
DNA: TGCGCCAGCAGCCTGACGGCTAGCTCCTACAATGAGCAGTTCTTC

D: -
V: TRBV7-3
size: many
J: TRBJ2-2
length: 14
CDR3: CASSPQASTGELFF
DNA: TGTGCCAGCAGCCCCCAGGCCTCCACCGGGGAGCTGTTTTTT

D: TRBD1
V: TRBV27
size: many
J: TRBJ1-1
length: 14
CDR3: CARSRGRWNTEAFF
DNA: TGTGCCAGAAGTAGGGGGCGGTGGAACACTGAAGCTTTCTTT

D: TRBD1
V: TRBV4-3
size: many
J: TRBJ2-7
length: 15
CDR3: CASSQEGTGYYEQYF
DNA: TGCGCCAGCAGCCAAGAGGGGACAGGGTACTACGAGCAGTACTTC

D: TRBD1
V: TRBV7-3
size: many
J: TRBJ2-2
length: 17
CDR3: CASSLTRDSANTGELFF
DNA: TGTGCCAGCAGCCTCACTAGGGACAGCGCGAACACCGGGGAGCTGTTTTTT

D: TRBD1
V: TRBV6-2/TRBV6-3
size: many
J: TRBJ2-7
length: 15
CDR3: CASSYSDRGHNEQYF
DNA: TGTGCCAGCAGTTACTCGGACAGGGGGCATAACGAGCAGTACTTC

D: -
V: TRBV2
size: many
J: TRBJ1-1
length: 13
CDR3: CASSAQGNTEAFF
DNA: TGTGCCAGCAGTGCACAGGGGAACACTGAAGCTTTCTTT

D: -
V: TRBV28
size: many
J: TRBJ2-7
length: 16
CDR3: CASSLSGAYGSYEQYF
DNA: TGTGCCAGCAGTTTATCGGGGGCTTATGGGTCCTACGAGCAGTACTTC

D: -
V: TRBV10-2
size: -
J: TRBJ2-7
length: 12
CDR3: CSSRGSSYEQYF
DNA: TGCTCCAGCAGGGGCAGCTCCTACGAGCAATACTTC

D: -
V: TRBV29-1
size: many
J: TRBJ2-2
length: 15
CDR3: CSVGAQGYNTGELFF
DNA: TGCAGCGTTGGCGCTCAGGGGTATAACACCGGGGAGCTGTTTTTT

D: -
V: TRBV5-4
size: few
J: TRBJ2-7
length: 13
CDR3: CASSFQGMDEQCF
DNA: TGTGCCAGCAGCTTTCAGGGTATGGACGAGCAGTGCTTC

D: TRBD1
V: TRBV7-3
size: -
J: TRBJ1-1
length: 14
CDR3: CASRLGQGPTKAFF
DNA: TGTGCCAGCAGGTTAGGACAGGGTCCCACTAAAGCTTTCTTT

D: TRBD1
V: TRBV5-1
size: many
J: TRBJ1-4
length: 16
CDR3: CASSLEGAAEIEKLFF
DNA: TGCGCCAGCAGCTTGGAGGGGGCAGCCGAGATCGAAAAACTGTTTTTT

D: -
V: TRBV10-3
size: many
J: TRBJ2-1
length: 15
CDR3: CAISERGVVSDEQFF
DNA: TGTGCCATCAGTGAGCGAGGGGTAGTGTCTGATGAGCAGTTCTTC

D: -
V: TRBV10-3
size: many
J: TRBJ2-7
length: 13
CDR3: CATRPPETYEQYF
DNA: TGTGCCACACGCCCCCCGGAAACTTACGAGCAGTACTTC

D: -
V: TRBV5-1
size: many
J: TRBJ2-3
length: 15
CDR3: CASSLGSGNGDTQYF
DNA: TGCGCCAGCAGCTTGGGGTCGGGGAATGGAGATACGCAGTATTTT

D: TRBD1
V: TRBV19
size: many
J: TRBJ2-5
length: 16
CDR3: CASSLTTGEMGETQYF
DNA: TGTGCCAGTAGCTTAACGACAGGGGAGATGGGGGAGACCCAGTACTTC

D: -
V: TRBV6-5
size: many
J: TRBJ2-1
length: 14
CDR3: CASSSIRTLNEQFF
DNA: TGTGCCAGCAGTTCAATCCGTACTCTTAATGAGCAGTTCTTC

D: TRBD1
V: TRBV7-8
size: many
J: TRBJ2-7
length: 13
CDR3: CASSVDRVREQYF
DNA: TGTGCCAGCAGCGTAGACAGGGTACGGGAGCAGTACTTC

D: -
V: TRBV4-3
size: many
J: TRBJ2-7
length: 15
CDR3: CASSQDQLYHYEQYF
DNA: TGCGCCAGCAGCCAAGATCAGTTGTATCACTACGAGCAGTACTTC

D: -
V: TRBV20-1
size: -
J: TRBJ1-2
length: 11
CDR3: CSASIDYGYTF
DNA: TGCAGTGCTAGCATAGACTATGGCTACACCTTC

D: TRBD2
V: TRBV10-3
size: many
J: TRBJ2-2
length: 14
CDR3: CAIRGTSGTGELFF
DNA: TGTGCCATCAGAGGGACTAGCGGTACCGGGGAGCTGTTTTTT

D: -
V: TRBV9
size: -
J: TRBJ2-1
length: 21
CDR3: CASSAYRLGRAARGFYNEQFF
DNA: TGTGCCAGCAGCGCCTACCGGCTGGGCAGAGCAGCGAGGGGGTTCTACAATGAGCAGTTCTTC

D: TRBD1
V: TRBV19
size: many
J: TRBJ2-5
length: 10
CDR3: CAGSGGTQYF
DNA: TGTGCCGGATCAGGGGGGACCCAGTACTTC

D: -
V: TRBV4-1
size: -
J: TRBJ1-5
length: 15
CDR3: CASSQGWGGNQPQHF
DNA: TGCGCCAGCAGCCAGGGCTGGGGGGGGAATCAGCCCCAGCATTTT

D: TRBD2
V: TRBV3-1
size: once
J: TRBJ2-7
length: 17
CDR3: CASSRPLPQRGAYGQYF
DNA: TGTGCCAGCAGCCGACCCCTTCCCCAGCGGGGCGCCTACGGGCAGTACTTC

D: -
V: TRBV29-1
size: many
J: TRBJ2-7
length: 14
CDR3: CSVAGVGRSDEQYF
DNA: TGCAGCGTTGCTGGGGTGGGCAGAAGCGACGAGCAGTACTTC

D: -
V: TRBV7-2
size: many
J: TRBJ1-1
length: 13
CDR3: CASSLLQGRVAFF
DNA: TGTGCCAGCAGCTTACTACAGGGACGGGTGGCTTTCTTT

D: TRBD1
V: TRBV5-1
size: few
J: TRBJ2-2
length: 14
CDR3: CASGQDANTGELFF
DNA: TGCGCCAGCGGACAGGATGCGAACACCGGGGAGCTGTTTTTT

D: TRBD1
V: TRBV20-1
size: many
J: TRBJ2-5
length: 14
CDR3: CSARAQQGGETQYF
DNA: TGCAGTGCTAGAGCTCAACAGGGGGGAGAGACCCAGTACTTC